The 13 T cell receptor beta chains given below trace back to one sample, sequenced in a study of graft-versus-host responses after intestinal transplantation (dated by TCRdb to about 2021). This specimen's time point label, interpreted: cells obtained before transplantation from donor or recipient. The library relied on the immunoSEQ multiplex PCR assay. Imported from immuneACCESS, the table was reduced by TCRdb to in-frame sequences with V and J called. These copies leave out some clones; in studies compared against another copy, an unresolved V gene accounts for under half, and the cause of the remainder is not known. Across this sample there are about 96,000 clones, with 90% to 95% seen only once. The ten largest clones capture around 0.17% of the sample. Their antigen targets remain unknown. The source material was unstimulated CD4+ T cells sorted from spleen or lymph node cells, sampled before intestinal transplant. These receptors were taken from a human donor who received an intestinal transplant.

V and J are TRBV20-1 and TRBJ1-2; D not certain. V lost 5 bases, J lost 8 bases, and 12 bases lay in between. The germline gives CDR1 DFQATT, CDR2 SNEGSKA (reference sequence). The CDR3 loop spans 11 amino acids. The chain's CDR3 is CSAGSSSGYTF. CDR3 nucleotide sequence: TGCAGTGCTGGGAGTTCTTCAGGCTACACCTTC.

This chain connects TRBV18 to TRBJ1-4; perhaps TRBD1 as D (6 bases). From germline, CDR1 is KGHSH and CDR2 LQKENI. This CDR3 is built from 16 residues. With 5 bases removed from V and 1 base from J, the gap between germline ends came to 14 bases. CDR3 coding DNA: TGTGCCAGCTCAGCCGGGACAACCGGAACTAATGAAAAACTGTTTTTT. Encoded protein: CASSAGTTGTNEKLFF.

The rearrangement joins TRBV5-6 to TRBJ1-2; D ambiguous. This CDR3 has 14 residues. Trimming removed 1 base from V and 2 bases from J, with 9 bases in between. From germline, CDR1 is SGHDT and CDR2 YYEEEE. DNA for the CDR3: TGTGCCAGCAGCTTGAACGCGGGGAACTATGGCTACACCTTC. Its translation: CASSLNAGNYGYTF.

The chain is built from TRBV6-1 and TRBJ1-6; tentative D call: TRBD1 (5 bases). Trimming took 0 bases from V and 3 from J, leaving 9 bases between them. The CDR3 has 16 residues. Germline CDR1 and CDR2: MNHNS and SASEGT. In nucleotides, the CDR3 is TGTGCCAGCAGTGAAGCCCGACAGCTCTATAATTCACCCCTCCACTTT. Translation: CASSEARQLYNSPLHF.

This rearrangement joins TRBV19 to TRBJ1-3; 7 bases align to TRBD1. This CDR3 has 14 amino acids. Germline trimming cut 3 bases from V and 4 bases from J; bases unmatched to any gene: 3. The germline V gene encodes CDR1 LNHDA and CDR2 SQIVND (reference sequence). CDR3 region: CASSIDRVGNTIYF. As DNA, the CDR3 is TGTGCCAGTAGTATCGACAGGGTCGGAAACACCATATATTTT. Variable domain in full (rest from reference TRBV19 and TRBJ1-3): DGGITQSPKYLFRKEGQNVTLSCEQNLNHDAMYWYRQDPGQGLRLIYYSQIVNDFQKGDIAEGYSVSREKKESFPLTVTSAQKNPTAFYLCASSIDRVGNTIYFGEGSWLTVV.

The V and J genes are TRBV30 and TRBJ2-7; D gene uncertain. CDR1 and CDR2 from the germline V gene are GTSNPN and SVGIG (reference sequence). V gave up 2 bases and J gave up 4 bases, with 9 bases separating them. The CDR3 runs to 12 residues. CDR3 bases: TGTGCCTGGAGTTTGACGGGTTACGAGCAGTACTTC. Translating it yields CAWSLTGYEQYF.

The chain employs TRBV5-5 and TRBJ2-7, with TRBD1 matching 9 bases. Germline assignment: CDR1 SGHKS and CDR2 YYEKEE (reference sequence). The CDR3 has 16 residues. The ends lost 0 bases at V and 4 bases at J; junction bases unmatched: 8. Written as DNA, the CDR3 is TGTGCCAGCAGCTTGGAGGTGGGACAGGGCTTATACGAGCAGTACTTC. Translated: CASSLEVGQGLYEQYF.

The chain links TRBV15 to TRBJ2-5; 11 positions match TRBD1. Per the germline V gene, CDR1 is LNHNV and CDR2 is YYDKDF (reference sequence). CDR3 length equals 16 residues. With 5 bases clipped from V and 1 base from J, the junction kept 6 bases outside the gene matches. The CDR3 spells CATSFRGQGGQETQYF. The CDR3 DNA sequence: TGTGCCACCAGCTTCCGGGGACAGGGGGGCCAAGAGACCCAGTACTTC.

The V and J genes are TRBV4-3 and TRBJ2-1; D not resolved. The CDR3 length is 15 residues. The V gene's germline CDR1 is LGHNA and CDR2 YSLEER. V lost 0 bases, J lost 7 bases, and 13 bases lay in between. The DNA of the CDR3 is TGCGCCAGCAGCCAAGAGTGGGCCATCGAAAATGAGCAGTTCTTC. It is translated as CASSQEWAIENEQFF.

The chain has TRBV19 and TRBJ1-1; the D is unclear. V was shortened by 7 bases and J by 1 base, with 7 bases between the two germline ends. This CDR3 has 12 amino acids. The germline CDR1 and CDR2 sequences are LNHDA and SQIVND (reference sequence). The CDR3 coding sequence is TGTGCCAGTATTAACAGGAACACTGAAGCTTTCTTT. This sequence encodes CASINRNTEAFF.

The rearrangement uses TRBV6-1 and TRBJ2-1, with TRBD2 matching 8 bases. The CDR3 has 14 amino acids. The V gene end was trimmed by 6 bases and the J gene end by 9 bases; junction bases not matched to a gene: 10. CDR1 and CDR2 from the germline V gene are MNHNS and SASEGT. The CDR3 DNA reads TGTGCCAGCAGCAGTCGGGGGGGCACCGGTGAGCAGTTCTTC. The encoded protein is CASSSRGGTGEQFF.

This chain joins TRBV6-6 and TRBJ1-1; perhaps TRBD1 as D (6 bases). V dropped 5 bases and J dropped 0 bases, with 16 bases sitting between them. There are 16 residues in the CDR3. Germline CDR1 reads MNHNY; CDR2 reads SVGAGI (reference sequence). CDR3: CASSTTGRDMNTEAFF. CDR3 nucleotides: TGTGCCAGCAGTACAACAGGGAGAGACATGAACACTGAAGCTTTCTTT.

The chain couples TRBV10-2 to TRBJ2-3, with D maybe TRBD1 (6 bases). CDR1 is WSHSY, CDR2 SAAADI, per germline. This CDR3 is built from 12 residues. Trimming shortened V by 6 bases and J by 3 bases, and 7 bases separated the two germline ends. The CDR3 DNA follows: TGCGCCAGCAGCGGGACAACAGATACGCAGTATTTT. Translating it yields CASSGTTDTQYF.